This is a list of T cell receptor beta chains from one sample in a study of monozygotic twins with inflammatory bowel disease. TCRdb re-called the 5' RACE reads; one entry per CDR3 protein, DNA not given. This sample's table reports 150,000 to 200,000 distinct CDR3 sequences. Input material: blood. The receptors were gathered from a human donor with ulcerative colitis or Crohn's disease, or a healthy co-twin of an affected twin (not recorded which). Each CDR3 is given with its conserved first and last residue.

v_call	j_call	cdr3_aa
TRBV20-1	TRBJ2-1	CSAEGQDGSYNEQFF
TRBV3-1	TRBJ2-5	CASSQVPPGLAKETQYF
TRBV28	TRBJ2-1	CASLRTSGGYKQFF
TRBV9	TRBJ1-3	CASSGGTSGNTIYF
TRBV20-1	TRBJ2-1	CSARSRSSGGAYEQFF
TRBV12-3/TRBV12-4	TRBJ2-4	CASSQGAYAKNIQYF
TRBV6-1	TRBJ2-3	CASSPRTGYTDTQYF
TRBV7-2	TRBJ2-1	CASSLGPGGSYNEQFF
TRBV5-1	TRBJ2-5	CASSLVYRGHPGGETQYF
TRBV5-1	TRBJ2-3	CATHFGSGSTDTQYF
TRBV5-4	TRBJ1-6	CASSLWGPSSENSPLHF
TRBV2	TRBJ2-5	CASSFDRGSETQYF
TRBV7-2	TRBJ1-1	CASSAISGTGGREAFF
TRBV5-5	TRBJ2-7	CASSLHFLTADMVYEQYF
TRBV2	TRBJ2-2	CASSEETRELFF
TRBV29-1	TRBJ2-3	CSVEDRGRGETQYF
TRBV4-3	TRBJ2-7	CASSQATRNYEQYF
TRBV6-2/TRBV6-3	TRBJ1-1	CASSDLFGGNTEAFF
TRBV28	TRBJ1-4	CASNPPGDRNREKLFF
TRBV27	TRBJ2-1	CASSSAPRGGIGNEQFF
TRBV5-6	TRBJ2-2	CASSVTSSSGELFF
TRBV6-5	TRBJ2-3	CASSYGRGLSDTQYF
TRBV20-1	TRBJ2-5	CSAQPTSGDQETQYF
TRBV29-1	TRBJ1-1	CSVERDRGAFF
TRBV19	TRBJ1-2	CASLEGSNYGYIF
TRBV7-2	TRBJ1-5	CASTYGVSNQPQHF